These 13 T cell receptor beta chains were sequenced from one sample in a study of cytomegalovirus exposure and HLA in healthy donors. It was with 60 Vbeta and 13 Jbeta primers that the PCR ran. Clones were sequenced by immunoSEQ multiplex PCR, and TCRdb holds only the in-frame ones, with some missing. The sample lists 60,000 to 90,000 clones, roughly 67% occurring once. Material for sequencing was PBMCs. The receptors derive from a man aged 40-55 years in good health and CMV-seropositive.

The chain couples TRBV5-1 to TRBJ2-1, with TRBD2 matching 7 bases. The CDR3 loop spans 16 amino acids. J was trimmed by 5 bases and V by 0 bases; bases with no gene match: 8. From germline, CDR1 is SGHRS and CDR2 YFSETQ. The CDR3 DNA sequence: TGCGCCAGCAGCTTGGTTGTGGCTAGCGGAGACAATGAGCAGTTCTTC. It specifies CASSLVVASGDNEQFF.

This clone came up once. The V and J genes are TRBV6-6 and TRBJ2-3; TRBD2 is a possible D gene (6 bases). This CDR3 is built from 14 residues. Germline values: CDR1 MNHNY, CDR2 SVGAGI (reference sequence). With 6 bases removed from V and 3 bases from J, the gap between germline ends came to 13 bases. As DNA, the CDR3 is TGTGCCAGCAGGCCCCCGGGGGTTACAGATACGCAGTATTTT. It specifies CASRPPGVTDTQYF.

This clone turned up a few times. The V gene is TRBV6-5, the J gene TRBJ1-3, with a possible D match to TRBD1 (6 bases). The V gene's germline CDR1 is MNHEY and CDR2 SVGAGI. The CDR3 extends over 16 amino acids. Trimming removed 2 bases from V and 0 bases from J, with 11 bases in between. The CDR3 region has the DNA TGTGCCAGCAGTTACGGACAGCGCTACTCTGGAAACACCATATATTTT. This translates into CASSYGQRYSGNTIYF.

The chain recombines TRBV27 with TRBJ2-1; D unresolved. The CDR3 has 15 amino acids. Trimming took 0 bases from V and 2 from J, leaving 8 bases between them. The germline V gene encodes CDR1 MNHEY and CDR2 SMNVEV (reference sequence). Here the CDR3 reads CASSLSANAYNEQFF. The CDR3 coding sequence is TGTGCCAGCAGTTTATCCGCGAATGCCTACAATGAGCAGTTCTTC.

This clone has more than one count but fewer than ten. This chain uses TRBV7-9 with TRBJ2-2; TRBD2 agrees at 8 bases. After removal of 5 bases from V and 3 bases from J, the junction contained 8 bases not matched to a gene. Per germline, CDR1 SEHNR and CDR2 FQNEAQ (reference sequence). This CDR3 has 16 amino acids. Here the CDR3 DNA reads TGTGCCAGCAGCCCCCCGGGAGGGGCCTACACCGGGGAGCTGTTTTTT. Its protein product is CASSPPGGAYTGELFF. Full variable domain (outside the CDR3, taken from reference TRBV7-9 and TRBJ2-2): DTGVSQNPRHKITKRGQNVTFRCDPISEHNRLYWYRQTLGQGPEFLTYFQNEAQLEKSRLLSDRFSAERPKGSFSTLEIQRTEQGDSAMYLCASSPPGGAYTGELFFGEGSRLTVL.

The sample holds a few counts of this clone. CDR3 sequence: CASCQGQGLYEQYF. CDR3 DNA sequence: TGTGCCAGCTGTCAGGGACAGGGGCTCTACGAGCAGTACTTC. This chain links TRBV6-5 with TRBJ2-7, with 10 bases that match TRBD1. J gave up 3 bases and V 8 bases, and 7 bases lay outside the gene matches. CDR3 length: 14 residues. Germline CDR1 reads MNHEY; CDR2 reads SVGAGI.

V and J are TRBV13 and TRBJ2-3; TRBD2 is a possible D gene (5 bases). Trimming stripped 5 bases from V and 1 base from J, with 13 bases between. This CDR3 comprises 15 residues. Germline V lookup: CDR1 PRHDT, CDR2 FYEKMQ (reference sequence). The chain's CDR3 is CASSRTRLRTDTQYF. DNA for the CDR3: TGTGCCAGCAGCCGGACTCGATTACGCACAGATACGCAGTATTTT.

The chain combines TRBV6-5 with TRBJ1-1, with 8 bases that match TRBD1. The CDR3 totals 13 residues. Germline trimming cut 6 bases from V and 6 bases from J; bases unmatched to any gene: 6. CDR1 MNHEY and CDR2 SVGAGI come from the germline V gene. The CDR3 coding sequence is TGTGCCAGCAGCAGAGGACAGGGCGCTGAAGCTTTCTTT. Translating it yields CASSRGQGAEAFF.

The V gene is TRBV30, the J gene TRBJ2-4; 11 bases are shared with TRBD1. The germline gives CDR1 GTSNPN, CDR2 SVGIG (reference sequence). The CDR3 consists of 15 residues. With 4 bases clipped from V and 7 bases from J, the junction kept 9 bases outside the gene matches. Written as DNA, the CDR3 is TGTGCCTGGAACCGGGACAGGGGGTTTGAGAACATTCAGTACTTC. Protein product: CAWNRDRGFENIQYF.

This clone has a single count. The V call is TRBV5-1, the J call TRBJ2-1; D may be TRBD1 (5 bases). V lost 0 bases, J lost 9 bases, and 13 bases lay in between. Germline assignment: CDR1 SGHRS and CDR2 YFSETQ. The CDR3 runs 14 residues. The CDR3 here is CASSLASTGSEQFF. The CDR3 DNA follows: TGCGCCAGCAGCTTGGCCTCTACAGGTAGTGAGCAGTTCTTC.

V and J are TRBV2 and TRBJ2-7, with D hard to call. Per the germline V gene, CDR1 is SNHLY and CDR2 is FYNNEI. The CDR3 length is 10 residues. The CDR3 is CRLSVLEQYF. Here the CDR3 DNA reads TGTCGTTTAAGCGTCCTCGAGCAGTACTTC.

This chain uses TRBV6-6 with TRBJ1-1; unclear D gene. CDR1 and CDR2 from the germline V gene are MNHNY and SVGAGI (reference sequence). The CDR3 spans 15 residues. V dropped 0 bases and J dropped 3 bases, with 11 bases sitting between them. This chain's CDR3 is CASSYSSRLDTEAFF. CDR3 sequence (DNA): TGTGCCAGCAGTTACTCTTCCAGACTGGACACTGAAGCTTTCTTT.

In DNA, the CDR3 is TGTGCCAGCAGTGAACAGGGACTATACCAAGAGACCCAGTACTTC. Translation: CASSEQGLYQETQYF. The V gene is TRBV2, the J gene TRBJ2-5; 7 bases agree with TRBD2. This CDR3 is 15 amino acids long. J was trimmed by 0 bases and V by 2 bases; bases with no gene match: 3. Looked up from germline, CDR1 is SNHLY and CDR2 is FYNNEI.